This TCR beta chain was captured by sequencing in a study of blood T cell repertoires in COVID-19 (dated by TCRdb to the early 2020s). For context, the study as a whole: The collaborator samples originated in the United States, Italy and Spain and spanned the acute and convalescent phases of COVID-19. The prospective study material was composed of cDNA or gDNA derived from T cells, B-cell-depleted T cells, or PBMCs. Deeply sampled blood TCRbeta repertoires from subjects exposed to, actively infected with, or recovered from COVID-19 were included in the dataset. The repertoires were made available in a free public database intended to serve as a resource for research on the immune response to SARS-CoV-2. Samples were obtained from the ongoing ImmuneRACE study (first 160 participants) and from about 1,300 subjects provided by 6 global collaborators. Sample metadata almost always included a de-identified subject ID, COVID-19 status, age in years and sex. Where HLA class I and class II types were available, the types were taken from metadata supplied by the sample provider, not from assay-based typing. Overall study outcomes, separate from this receptor: The amount of clinical and demographic metadata varied by source and participant and was provided uncurated.

Collaborating institutions collected whole blood in K2EDTA tubes following their own protocols. For TCRbeta analysis, collaborators shipped samples as frozen whole blood, isolated PBMCs, or DNA extracted from either of those sample types. This clone was found a few times. This clone's antigen is unknown. No much larger clone is present one base from it, and per-base qualities are unavailable. TCRbeta CDR3 regions were amplified from genomic DNA by means of the immunoSEQ Assay, a bias-controlled multiplex PCR. For the original study's pipeline: Within the assay, amplification of reference gene primers was used to estimate how many nucleated cells each sample contained. To quantify the absolute abundance of each unique TCRbeta CDR3 rearrangement, sequence reads were collapsed and filtered. For each sample, productive Simpson clonality was calculated as the square root of Simpson's diversity index over productive rearrangements. TCRdb retrieved this table from immuneACCESS and kept in-frame rearrangements only. Not all clones are present; in checked studies, unresolved V genes account for under half, and no reason is known for the remainder. The V and J calls and clone size are taken from that table; D and trimming were inferred from the DNA. A total of roughly 70,000 clones appear in this sample, approximately 91% of them only once. Of the sample, under 4% is held by the ten largest clones.

Measured from the cysteine to the phenylalanine, the CDR3 is 17 residues long. Solely the CDR3 DNA is kept, with 51 bases framed from the first base. CDR1 KGHDR and CDR2 SFDVKD are derived from the germline V gene. Trimming takes 4 bases from V and 0 bases from J, and the germline ends sit 14 bases apart. The TCR was taken from a man aged 65 to 85 with acute or convalescent COVID-19. The material sequenced was peripheral blood. This receptor chain uses TRBV24-1 and TRBJ1-4, and TRBD1 may be the D gene, going by 5 matching bases. The nucleotides are TGTGCCACCAGTGACAAACGACCGGGGGCAACTAATGAAAAACTGTTTTTT. Its protein is CATSDKRPGATNEKLFF.